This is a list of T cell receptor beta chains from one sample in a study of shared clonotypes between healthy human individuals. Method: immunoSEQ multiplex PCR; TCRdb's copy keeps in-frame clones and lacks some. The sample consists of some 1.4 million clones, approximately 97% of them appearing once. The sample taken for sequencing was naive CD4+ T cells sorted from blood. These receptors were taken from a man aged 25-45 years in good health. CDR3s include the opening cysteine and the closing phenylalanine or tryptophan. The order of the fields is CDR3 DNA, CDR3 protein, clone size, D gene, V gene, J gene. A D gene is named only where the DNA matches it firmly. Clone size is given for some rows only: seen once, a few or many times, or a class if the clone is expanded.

cdr3_nt: TGCAGCGTTGAAGGGACCCAGGGAGGGAACACTGAAGCTTTCTTT
cdr3_aa: CSVEGTQGGNTEAFF
clone_size: -
d_call: -
v_call: TRBV29-1
j_call: TRBJ1-1

cdr3_nt: TGCGCCAGCACCCCAACCCCTGGACAGATTAGCACAGATACGCAGTATTTT
cdr3_aa: CASTPTPGQISTDTQYF
clone_size: once
d_call: -
v_call: TRBV10-2
j_call: TRBJ2-3

cdr3_nt: TGTGCCAGCTCACCAGGACAAAACAATGAGCAGTTCTTC
cdr3_aa: CASSPGQNNEQFF
clone_size: -
d_call: -
v_call: TRBV18
j_call: TRBJ2-1

cdr3_nt: TGTGCCAGCAGTGCAGACCTTCGCACTGAAGCTTTCTTT
cdr3_aa: CASSADLRTEAFF
clone_size: -
d_call: -
v_call: TRBV6-4
j_call: TRBJ1-1

cdr3_nt: TGTGCCAGCAGCAACGAGGGGGATCCGTACAATGAGCAGTTCTTC
cdr3_aa: CASSNEGDPYNEQFF
clone_size: once
d_call: -
v_call: TRBV28
j_call: TRBJ2-1

cdr3_nt: TGTGCCAGCAGCTTGGGGATAGGGAACAATGAAAAACTGTTTTTT
cdr3_aa: CASSLGIGNNEKLFF
clone_size: -
d_call: -
v_call: TRBV5-4
j_call: TRBJ1-4

cdr3_nt: TGTGCCAGCAGCCCTACTAGCGGGAGGGCCGATTGGGAGACCCAGTACTTC
cdr3_aa: CASSPTSGRADWETQYF
clone_size: -
d_call: TRBD2
v_call: TRBV7-9
j_call: TRBJ2-5

cdr3_nt: TGTGCCTGGAGCGATTGGGCGGGTGAGACCCAGTACTTC
cdr3_aa: CAWSDWAGETQYF
clone_size: -
d_call: -
v_call: TRBV30
j_call: TRBJ2-5

cdr3_nt: TGTGCCAGCAGTGAAGCGACCTATGGCTACACCTTC
cdr3_aa: CASSEATYGYTF
clone_size: -
d_call: -
v_call: TRBV2
j_call: TRBJ1-2

cdr3_nt: TGTGCCAGCAATCAAGGTCCTGGTGCCCCTACGTTC
cdr3_aa: CASNQGPGAPTF
clone_size: -
d_call: -
v_call: TRBV2
j_call: TRBJ2-7

cdr3_nt: TGTGCCAGCAGCTTACGACAGGGGGATTTTGACTATGGCTACACCTTC
cdr3_aa: CASSLRQGDFDYGYTF
clone_size: -
d_call: TRBD1
v_call: TRBV7-9
j_call: TRBJ1-2

cdr3_nt: TGTGCCAGCAGCTTTCAGGGGAGCTCCTACAATGAGCAGTTCTTC
cdr3_aa: CASSFQGSSYNEQFF
clone_size: -
d_call: -
v_call: TRBV5-5
j_call: TRBJ2-1

cdr3_nt: TGTGCCAGCAGCTTACGGGGGAGTCTGAGTGGCTACACCTTC
cdr3_aa: CASSLRGSLSGYTF
clone_size: -
d_call: -
v_call: TRBV7-2
j_call: TRBJ1-2

cdr3_nt: TGCGCCAGCAGCCAGGGACTAGCGGGAGGTCCCGCGTTCACAGATACGCAGTATTTT
cdr3_aa: CASSQGLAGGPAFTDTQYF
clone_size: -
d_call: TRBD2
v_call: TRBV5-1
j_call: TRBJ2-3

cdr3_nt: TGCAGTGCTAGCTCGGCCTTTGAGCAGTTCTTC
cdr3_aa: CSASSAFEQFF
clone_size: once
d_call: -
v_call: TRBV20-1
j_call: TRBJ2-1

cdr3_nt: TGTGCCAGCAGTGACCCTAGCGGGAATTTGAACATTCAGTACTTC
cdr3_aa: CASSDPSGNLNIQYF
clone_size: -
d_call: TRBD2
v_call: TRBV28
j_call: TRBJ2-4

cdr3_nt: TGTGCCAGCAGCTTTGTGGGCAGGGTGGATGGCTACACCTTC
cdr3_aa: CASSFVGRVDGYTF
clone_size: -
d_call: -
v_call: TRBV5-5
j_call: TRBJ1-2

cdr3_nt: TGCGCCAGCAGTGAGACTGGGATGCATGAGCAGTTCTTC
cdr3_aa: CASSETGMHEQFF
clone_size: -
d_call: -
v_call: TRBV10-2
j_call: TRBJ2-1

cdr3_nt: TGTGCCAGCAGCTTTCGGGGGAGCTCCTACGAGCAGTACTTC
cdr3_aa: CASSFRGSSYEQYF
clone_size: -
d_call: -
v_call: TRBV5-6
j_call: TRBJ2-7